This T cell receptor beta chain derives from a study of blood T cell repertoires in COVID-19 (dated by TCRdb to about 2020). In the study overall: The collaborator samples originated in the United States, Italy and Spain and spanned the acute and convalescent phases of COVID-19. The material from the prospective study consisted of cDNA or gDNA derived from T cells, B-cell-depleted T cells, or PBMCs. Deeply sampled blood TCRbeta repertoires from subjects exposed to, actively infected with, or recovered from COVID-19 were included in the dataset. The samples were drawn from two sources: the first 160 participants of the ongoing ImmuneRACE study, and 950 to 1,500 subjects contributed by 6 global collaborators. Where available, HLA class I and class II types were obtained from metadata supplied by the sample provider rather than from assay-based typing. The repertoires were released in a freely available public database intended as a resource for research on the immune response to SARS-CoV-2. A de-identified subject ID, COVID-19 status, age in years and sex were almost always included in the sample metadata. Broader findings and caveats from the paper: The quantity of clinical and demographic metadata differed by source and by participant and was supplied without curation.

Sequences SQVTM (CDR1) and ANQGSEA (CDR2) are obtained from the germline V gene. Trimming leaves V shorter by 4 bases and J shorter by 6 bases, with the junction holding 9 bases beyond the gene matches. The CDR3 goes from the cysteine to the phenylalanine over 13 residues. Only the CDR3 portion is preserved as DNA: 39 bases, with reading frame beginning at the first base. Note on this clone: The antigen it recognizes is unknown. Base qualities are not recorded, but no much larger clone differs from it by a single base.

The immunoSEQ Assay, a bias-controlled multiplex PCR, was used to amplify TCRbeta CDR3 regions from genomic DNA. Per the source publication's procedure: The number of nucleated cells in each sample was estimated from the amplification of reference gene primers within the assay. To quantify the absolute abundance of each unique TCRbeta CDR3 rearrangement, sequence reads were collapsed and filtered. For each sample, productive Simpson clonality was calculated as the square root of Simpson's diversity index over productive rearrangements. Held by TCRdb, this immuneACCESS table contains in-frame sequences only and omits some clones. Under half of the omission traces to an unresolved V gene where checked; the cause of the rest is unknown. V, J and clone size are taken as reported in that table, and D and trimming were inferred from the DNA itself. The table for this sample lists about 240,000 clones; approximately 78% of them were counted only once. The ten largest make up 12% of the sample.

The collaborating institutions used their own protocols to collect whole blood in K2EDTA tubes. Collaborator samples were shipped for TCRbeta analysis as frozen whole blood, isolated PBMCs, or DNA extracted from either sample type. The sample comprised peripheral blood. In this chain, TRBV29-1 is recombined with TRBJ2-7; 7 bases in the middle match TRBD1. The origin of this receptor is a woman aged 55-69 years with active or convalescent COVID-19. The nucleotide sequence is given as TGCAGCGTTGTAGAGACAGGGCCCCTCGAGCAGTACTTC. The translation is CSVVETGPLEQYF.